A selection of T cell receptor beta chains follows, all from one sample in a study of T cell responses to AZD1222 COVID-19 vaccine. Only in-frame clones appear in the TCRdb table, and some are missing; sequencing was by immunoSEQ multiplex PCR. Of fewer than 180,000 clones in the sample, 75% to 95% are singletons; the top ten hold around 2.9%. Sequences were derived from peripheral blood, sampled 28 days after the second AZD1222 dose. These receptors came from an adult who received the AZD1222 COVID-19 vaccine. CDR3s include the opening cysteine and the closing phenylalanine or tryptophan. A D gene is named only where the DNA matches it firmly. A row's size may be missing; if present it is once, few, many or a size class.

>TRBD1|TRBJ1-1|-|TRBV6-6
CASTRRSSSDRGGTEAFF
TGTGCCAGCACTCGACGGTCTTCGTCGGACAGGGGAGGAACTGAAGCTTTCTTT
>-|TRBJ2-5|-|TRBV5-4
CASSLKTNQETQYF
TGTGCCAGCAGCTTAAAAACTAACCAAGAGACCCAGTACTTC
>TRBD2|TRBJ2-2|-|TRBV24-1
CATSDGTRGNTGELFF
TGTGCCACCAGTGATGGGACTAGAGGGAACACCGGGGAGCTGTTTTTT
>-|TRBJ1-1|-|TRBV5-8
CASSFSRGWNTEAFF
TGTGCCAGCAGCTTTTCTCGGGGGTGGAACACTGAAGCTTTCTTT
>TRBD1|TRBJ1-5|few|TRBV4-1
CASSRGTGGNQPQHF
TGCGCCAGCAGCCGCGGGACAGGGGGGAATCAGCCCCAGCATTTT
>TRBD2|TRBJ2-3|-|TRBV2
CASSEQRETDTQYF
TGTGCCAGCAGTGAACAGCGGGAGACAGATACGCAGTATTTT
>-|TRBJ1-1|few|TRBV19
CASSILPSTEAFF
TGTGCCAGTAGTATCCTGCCAAGCACTGAAGCTTTCTTT
>-|TRBJ2-1|-|TRBV7-6
CASSFAMEGYNEQFF
TGTGCCAGCAGCTTCGCTATGGAGGGATACAATGAGCAGTTCTTC
>-|TRBJ2-2|-|TRBV7-7
CASSPMSGSNTGELFF
TGTGCCAGCAGCCCTATGAGCGGGTCGAACACCGGGGAGCTGTTTTTT
>TRBD1|TRBJ2-3|-|TRBV4-1
CASSQMTGGFDTQYF
TGCGCCAGCAGCCAAATGACAGGGGGGTTCGATACGCAGTATTTT
>-|TRBJ1-1|few|TRBV11-2
CASSSPEGTEAFF
TGTGCCAGCAGCTCCCCAGAGGGGACTGAAGCTTTCTTT
>-|TRBJ1-3|-|TRBV5-1
CASSPTGDGNTIYF
TGCGCCAGCAGCCCGACAGGAGATGGAAACACCATATATTTT
>-|TRBJ2-5|-|TRBV5-4
CASSLGLQETQYF
TGTGCCAGCAGCTTGGGACTACAAGAGACCCAGTACTTC
>-|TRBJ1-2|-|TRBV5-6
CASSLSGSYGYTF
TGTGCCAGCAGCCTCTCAGGGTCCTATGGCTACACCTTC
>-|TRBJ1-6|-|TRBV10-2
CASSAGPGFYNSPLHF
TGCGCCAGCAGTGCAGGGCCGGGTTTCTATAATTCACCCCTCCACTTT
>TRBD2|TRBJ2-1|-|TRBV6-5
CASTKLAGGPSEQFF
TGTGCCAGCACCAAACTAGCGGGAGGGCCCAGTGAGCAGTTCTTC
>TRBD2|TRBJ2-1|-|TRBV7-2
CASRSPGLAGVDEQFF
TGTGCCAGCAGGTCTCCGGGACTAGCGGGAGTCGATGAGCAGTTCTTC
>-|TRBJ1-2|-|TRBV27
CASSSTNYGYTF
TGTGCCAGCAGTTCAACGAACTATGGCTACACCTTC
>TRBD2|TRBJ2-1|-|TRBV14
CASSPATSVYNEQFF
TGTGCCAGCAGCCCCGCGACTAGCGTCTACAATGAGCAGTTCTTC
>-|TRBJ2-3|-|TRBV14
CASSQDADTQYF
TGTGCCAGCAGCCAAGACGCGGATACGCAGTATTTT
>TRBD2|TRBJ2-3|-|TRBV7-2
CASSLTASGSTDTQYF
TGTGCCAGCAGCTTAACGGCTAGCGGGAGCACAGATACGCAGTATTTT
>-|TRBJ2-4|-|TRBV12-3/TRBV12-4
CASSLWQENIQYF
TGTGCCAGCAGTTTATGGCAGGAAAACATTCAGTACTTC
>TRBD2|TRBJ2-7|once|TRBV3-1/TRBV3-2
CASSQRSAGALPDEQYF
TGTGCCAGCAGCCAAAGATCAGCGGGAGCGTTGCCGGACGAGCAGTACTTC
>-|TRBJ1-3|-|TRBV18
CASSPFGGPGNTIYF
TGTGCCAGCTCACCCTTCGGGGGGCCTGGAAACACCATATATTTT
>-|TRBJ2-5|-|TRBV7-9
CASSLAETQYF
TGTGCCAGCAGCTTAGCTGAGACCCAGTACTTC
>-|TRBJ1-1|-|TRBV5-1
CASSVDTPSTEAFF
TGCGCCAGCAGCGTGGACACCCCTTCCACTGAAGCTTTCTTT
>TRBD1|TRBJ2-5|-|TRBV6-5
CASSFDRVSQETQYF
TGTGCCAGCAGTTTCGACAGGGTTTCGCAAGAGACCCAGTACTTC
>-|TRBJ1-2|few|TRBV4-1
CASSQGPVSNYGYTF
TGCGCCAGCAGCCAAGGGCCTGTTTCTAACTATGGCTACACCTTC
>-|TRBJ2-7|-|TRBV7-9
CASSFGASYEQYF
TGTGCCAGCAGCTTCGGGGCCTCCTACGAGCAGTACTTC
>TRBD1|TRBJ1-5|-|TRBV19
CASKGAINQPQHF
TGTGCCAGTAAGGGGGCTATCAATCAGCCCCAGCATTTT
>TRBD1|TRBJ1-1|-|TRBV9
CASSARQGNTEAFF
TGTGCCAGCAGCGCGCGACAGGGGAACACTGAAGCTTTCTTT
>-|TRBJ1-6|-|TRBV5-1
CASSITTMTHNSPLHF
TGCGCCAGCAGCATCACGACCATGACCCATAATTCACCCCTCCACTTT
>-|TRBJ2-2|-|TRBV5-1
CASSEVSTGELFF
TGCGCCAGCAGCGAGGTTAGCACCGGGGAGCTGTTTTTT
>-|TRBJ2-7|once|TRBV14
CASSHPGGRVNEQYF
TGTGCCAGCAGCCATCCTGGGGGCAGGGTAAACGAGCAGTACTTC
>-|TRBJ1-1|-|TRBV10-1
CASSESRMNTEAFF
TGCGCCAGCAGTGAGTCCAGGATGAACACTGAAGCTTTCTTT
>TRBD2|TRBJ2-7|-|TRBV3-1/TRBV3-2
CASSQAGLVSYEQYF
TGTGCCAGCAGCCAGGCCGGACTAGTCTCCTACGAGCAGTACTTC
>-|TRBJ2-3|-|TRBV19
CASSINTGTDTQYF
TGTGCCAGTAGTATTAATACGGGCACAGATACGCAGTATTTT
>-|TRBJ1-6|-|TRBV18
CASSLKGEWHSPLHF
TGTGCCAGCTCACTCAAGGGGGAGTGGCATTCACCCCTCCACTTT
>-|TRBJ2-3|-|TRBV19
CASSIGPRTDTQYF
TGTGCCAGTAGTATAGGGCCTCGCACAGATACGCAGTATTTT
>-|TRBJ1-3|few|TRBV6-5
CASSLGGTGNTIYF
TGTGCCAGCAGTTTGGGAGGGACTGGAAACACCATATATTTT
>-|TRBJ2-5|once|TRBV19
CASIASPLRDEETQYF
TGTGCCAGTATCGCGTCCCCTTTGCGGGATGAAGAGACCCAGTACTTC
>TRBD1|TRBJ2-2|-|TRBV28
CASSLSGTGAGELFF
TGTGCCAGCAGTTTATCCGGGACAGGGGCCGGGGAGCTGTTTTTT
>TRBD2|TRBJ2-1|-|TRBV5-1
CASSLGGLADEQFF
TGCGCCAGCAGCTTGGGGGGACTAGCGGATGAGCAGTTCTTC
>-|TRBJ1-5|-|TRBV15
CATSSGANQPQHF
TGTGCCACCAGCAGTGGGGCGAATCAGCCCCAGCATTTT
>-|TRBJ1-1|once|TRBV5-1
CASSSDKREAFF
TGCGCCAGCAGCTCGGATAAACGGGAAGCTTTCTTT
>-|TRBJ2-1|once|TRBV5-4
CASSRDPNEQFF
TGTGCCAGCAGCCGCGACCCCAATGAGCAGTTCTTC
>-|TRBJ1-1|-|TRBV7-9
CASSLQLNTEAFF
TGTGCCAGCAGCCTCCAGCTGAACACTGAAGCTTTCTTT